These T cell receptor beta chains were read from a single sample in a study of human T cells and chemical hapten exposure. In TCRdb, the RACE reads were re-called with MiXCR into one record per CDR3 protein. The sample gives roughly 380,000 distinct CDR3 sequences, approximately 5.1% of which show up once; 2% to 3% is in the top ten. The source was whole blood, collected in connection with sensitization to the hapten diphenylcyclopropenone (DPC). These receptor sequences come from a woman in her fifties or sixties with alopecia areata. Some clones in this sample may be carry-over from other donors' samples. Both conserved end residues are part of each CDR3. A D gene is named only where the DNA matches it firmly. Some rows mark clone size as missing; the rest say once, few, many or name a class of expanded clone.

size	V	D	J	CDR3	DNA
NA	TRBV24-1	NA	TRBJ2-2	CATSDAGRGAGELFF	TGTGCCACCAGTGATGCAGGAAGGGGCGCCGGGGAGCTGTTTTTT
many	TRBV21-1	NA	TRBJ1-1	CASSDNLTGVVMNTEAFF	TGTGCCAGCAGCGATAACCTTACAGGAGTGGTCATGAACACTGAAGCTTTCTTT
many	TRBV5-1	NA	TRBJ2-6	CASSSQASGANVLTF	TGCGCCAGCAGCTCCCAAGCCTCCGGGGCCAACGTCCTGACTTTC
NA	TRBV29-1	NA	TRBJ2-3	CSVTSDTQYF	TGCAGCGTTACCTCAGATACGCAGTATTTT
NA	TRBV29-1	NA	TRBJ2-1	CSVDGGAYNEQFF	TGCAGCGTTGACGGGGGCGCTTACAATGAGCAGTTCTTC
NA	TRBV12-3/TRBV12-4	NA	TRBJ1-6	CASTLYGDNSPLHF	TGTGCCAGCACCCTCTACGGGGATAATTCACCCCTCCACTTT
few	TRBV5-1	TRBD1	TRBJ1-1	CASSLEGAGFATEAFF	TGCGCCAGCAGCTTGGAGGGGGCCGGATTCGCCACTGAAGCTTTCTTT
many	TRBV6-2/TRBV6-3	NA	TRBJ2-3	CASATAARTQYF	TGTGCCAGCGCCACGGCAGCCCGAACGCAGTATTTT
many	TRBV12-3/TRBV12-4	NA	TRBJ2-3	CASSTGRGTDTQYF	TGTGCCAGCAGTACAGGGAGGGGGACAGATACGCAGTATTTT
few	TRBV3-1	NA	TRBJ1-6	CASSQPQTGRFNSPLHF	TGTGCCAGCAGCCAACCCCAGACAGGAAGATTTAATTCACCCCTCCACTTT
many	TRBV10-2	NA	TRBJ2-5	CASSETTPGTQYF	TGCGCCAGCAGTGAAACCACTCCGGGGACCCAGTACTTC
many	TRBV20-1	TRBD1	TRBJ2-7	CSARKGQNEQYF	TGCAGTGCTAGGAAGGGACAGAACGAGCAGTACTTC
many	TRBV11-2	TRBD1	TRBJ1-3	CASSLEPGGPIYF	TGTGCCAGCAGCTTAGAGCCAGGGGGCCCCATATATTTT
few	TRBV6-5	NA	TRBJ2-7	CATTAGINYEQYF	TGTGCCACCACGGCGGGAATAAACTACGAGCAGTACTTC
NA	TRBV6-5	TRBD1	TRBJ2-7	CASSSGTAREQYF	TGTGCCAGCAGTTCAGGGACAGCGCGCGAGCAGTACTTC
NA	TRBV9	TRBD2	TRBJ2-3	CASSVGPGGVDTQFF	TGTGCCAGCAGCGTAGGACCGGGAGGGGTAGATACGCAGTTTTTT
many	TRBV6-6	TRBD1	TRBJ2-1	CASSYSRGQGNEQFF	TGTGCCAGCAGTTACAGCAGGGGGCAGGGCAATGAGCAGTTCTTC
few	TRBV6-5	NA	TRBJ1-5	CASRGASNSNQPQHF	TGTGCATCAAGGGGGGCGAGTAACAGCAATCAGCCCCAGCATTTT
many	TRBV7-9	NA	TRBJ1-3	CASSSRGLAGNTIYF	TGTGCCAGCAGCTCGAGGGGATTGGCAGGAAACACCATATATTTT
many	TRBV20-1	TRBD1	TRBJ1-2	CSPRDRANYGYTF	TGCAGTCCCCGGGACAGGGCTAACTATGGCTACACCTTC
few	TRBV6-2/TRBV6-3	NA	TRBJ1-2	CASSYPTGANYGYTF	TGTGCCAGCAGTTACCCCACAGGAGCTAACTATGGCTACACCTTC
many	TRBV7-8	NA	TRBJ2-5	CASSLNVLTDSQETQYF	TGTGCCAGCAGCTTAAATGTTTTGACAGATTCACAAGAGACCCAGTACTTC
many	TRBV10-3	TRBD1	TRBJ1-3	CAISTGTAGNTIYF	TGTGCCATCAGTACCGGGACAGCCGGAAACACCATATATTTT
NA	TRBV3-1	TRBD1	TRBJ2-7	CASSRRTGEQYF	TGTGCCAGCAGCCGTCGGACAGGCGAGCAGTACTTC
few	TRBV7-8	TRBD1	TRBJ2-3	CASSARDSPADTQYF	TGTGCCAGCAGTGCGAGGGACAGCCCCGCAGATACGCAGTATTTT
NA	TRBV25-1	TRBD1	TRBJ1-5	CASSETTGVNQPQHF	TGTGCCAGCAGTGAAACGACAGGGGTCAATCAGCCCCAGCATTTT
many	TRBV7-9	TRBD1	TRBJ1-1	CASSLAETGGEAFF	TGTGCCAGCAGCTTAGCGGAGACAGGGGGCGAAGCTTTCTTT
NA	TRBV5-4	TRBD1	TRBJ1-2	CASSLERGHYGYTF	TGTGCCAGCAGCTTGGAAAGGGGGCACTATGGCTACACCTTC
many	TRBV7-9	NA	TRBJ2-3	CASSFQPSGDTQYF	TGTGCCAGCAGCTTCCAACCTAGTGGAGATACGCAGTATTTT
NA	TRBV5-1	NA	TRBJ2-7	CASSLEVSGNSYEQYF	TGCGCCAGCAGCTTAGAAGTTAGCGGTAACTCCTACGAGCAGTACTTC
many	TRBV20-1	NA	TRBJ2-7	CSARHRPYEQYF	TGCAGTGCCAGGCACAGGCCCTACGAGCAGTACTTC
many	TRBV29-1	TRBD1	TRBJ2-1	CSVQGQFTNEQFF	TGCAGCGTGCAGGGACAGTTTACGAATGAGCAGTTCTTC
NA	TRBV29-1	NA	TRBJ2-1	CSVERTGGFEQFF	TGCAGCGTTGAAAGGACGGGGGGCTTTGAGCAGTTCTTC
many	TRBV6-5	NA	TRBJ2-1	CASSSPVGQFF	TGTGCCAGCAGTTCCCCCGTGGGGCAGTTCTTC
few	TRBV28	TRBD1	TRBJ1-4	CASSSVRDSNEKLFF	TGTGCCAGCAGTTCAGTACGGGACAGTAATGAAAAACTGTTTTTT
few	TRBV28	TRBD1	TRBJ1-1	CASNGDRDTEAFF	TGTGCCAGCAATGGGGACAGGGACACTGAAGCTTTCTTT
NA	TRBV6-6	TRBD1	TRBJ1-4	CASSFTGGVEKLFF	TGTGCCAGCAGTTTCACAGGGGGAGTTGAAAAACTGTTTTTT
NA	TRBV11-2	NA	TRBJ2-3	CASSLAHPDTQYF	TGTGCCAGCAGCTTAGCACACCCAGATACGCAGTATTTT
few	TRBV12-3/TRBV12-4	TRBD1	TRBJ1-3	CASRGDRDAGNTIYF	TGTGCCAGCAGAGGCGACAGGGATGCTGGAAACACCATATATTTT
NA	TRBV4-1	TRBD2	TRBJ2-2	CASSQGPAGVTGELFF	TGCGCCAGCAGCCAAGGTCCAGCGGGGGTTACCGGGGAGCTGTTTTTT
many	TRBV5-5	TRBD1	TRBJ2-5	CASSFGQGFGKTQYF	TGTGCCAGCAGCTTCGGACAGGGGTTCGGGAAGACCCAGTACTTC
few	TRBV12-3/TRBV12-4	TRBD1	TRBJ1-3	CASSATGAGNTIYF	TGTGCCAGCAGTGCCACAGGGGCTGGAAACACCATATATTTT
NA	TRBV5-1	NA	TRBJ2-3	CASSPLWGSQGDTQYF	TGCGCCAGCAGCCCGCTGTGGGGGAGCCAGGGGGATACGCAGTATTTT
few	TRBV27	NA	TRBJ2-7	CASPGTVRGEQYF	TGTGCCAGCCCGGGGACCGTTCGTGGGGAGCAGTACTTC
NA	TRBV6-2/TRBV6-3	TRBD1	TRBJ1-1	CASSSNRGQNTEAFF	TGTGCCAGCAGTTCTAACAGGGGCCAGAACACTGAAGCTTTCTTT
many	TRBV7-2	NA	TRBJ2-6	CASSLESGAVGANVLTF	TGTGCCAGCAGCTTAGAGTCAGGTGCAGTGGGGGCCAACGTCCTGACTTTC
few	TRBV10-3	NA	TRBJ2-2	CATGTPNTGELFF	TGTGCCACCGGGACACCCAACACCGGGGAGCTGTTTTTT
many	TRBV29-1	NA	TRBJ1-1	CSVEFDGGAFF	TGCAGCGTTGAGTTTGATGGAGGGGCTTTCTTT
few	TRBV7-6	TRBD1	TRBJ2-2	CASSLAAGQGSGELFF	TGTGCCAGCAGCTTAGCCGCAGGACAGGGTAGCGGGGAGCTGTTTTTT
NA	TRBV12-3/TRBV12-4	NA	TRBJ2-1	CASSGWDNEQFF	TGTGCCAGCAGTGGGTGGGACAATGAGCAGTTCTTC
few	TRBV6-1	TRBD1	TRBJ1-1	CASGATGGLTEAFF	TGTGCCAGCGGAGCTACAGGGGGCCTCACTGAAGCTTTCTTT
few	TRBV20-1	TRBD1	TRBJ2-5	CSAAPTRDRQETQYF	TGCAGTGCTGCCCCGACGAGGGACAGGCAAGAGACCCAGTACTTC
NA	TRBV12-3/TRBV12-4	TRBD1	TRBJ1-1	CAAAPTGLNTEAFF	TGTGCCGCAGCTCCGACAGGGCTTAACACTGAAGCTTTCTTT
NA	TRBV20-1	TRBD1	TRBJ2-7	CSARDPVTGEYEQYF	TGCAGTGCTAGAGATCCCGTGACAGGGGAATACGAGCAGTACTTC